This TCR beta chain was documented in a study of neurological immune-mediated disorders. TCRdb redid the calling of the 5' RACE reads with MiXCR, one entry per CDR3 protein. The table lists 65,000 to 80,000 distinct CDR3 sequences, roughly 4.8% of them singletons. Overall study results and limits: One related-CDR3 cluster, found by phylogenetic grouping, held repertoires of 18 of 34 multiple sclerosis patients and is a possible signature.

CDR3 length: 16 residues. In germline, CDR1 is SGHVS, CDR2 FQNEAQ. V shed 2 bases and J 6 bases; nucleotides not matched to a gene: 9. This clonotype was detected many times. The antigen is undetermined. What was sequenced was PBMCs. The sequence was obtained from a woman aged 70 to 79 with multiple sclerosis. The genes are TRBV7-8 and TRBJ2-1; 8 bases align to TRBD2. The CDR3 region is CASSLPLRLASNEQFF. The DNA of the CDR3 is TGTGCCAGCAGCTTACCACTACGACTAGCGAGCAATGAGCAGTTCTTC.